This T cell receptor (beta chain) derives from a study of identifying expanded T cells in peripheral blood. Findings of the study overall: Differentially abundant clones: 0.95 to 1.5 between replicates, approximately 16 at approximately 14 days, 19 to 20 at four. Variance in clone template counts between approximately 2-week samples significantly increased with total template count across all healthy donors.

The CDR3 loop spans 14 amino acids. Trimming left V 4 bases short and J 6 bases short, with 12 bases between. CDR1 and CDR2 (germline): WNHNN, SYGVQD (reference sequence). Worth noting for this clone: What it binds is not known.

Using immunoSEQ multiplex PCR, the repertoire was profiled, and TCRdb retains in-frame clones only, with some absent. The sample has around 66,000 clones, approximately 89% seen once. The source of this sequence is a person aged 18 to 70 in good health. The specimen sequenced was blood. The chain joins TRBV10-1 to TRBJ2-2, with D perhaps matching TRBD2 (5 bases). DNA for the CDR3: TGCGCCAGCAGTGTCGGGAAGGATGCCGGGGAGCTGTTTTTT. Translated: CASSVGKDAGELFF.